The source of this T cell receptor (beta chain) is a study of somatic mutations in cytotoxic T cells in rheumatoid arthritis. Positive selection with magnetic beads achieved the isolation of CD4+ and CD8+ cells, followed by a flow cytometry check of purity. With regard to this clone: Its antigen is undetermined.

Data came from immunoSEQ multiplex PCR; TCRdb stores just in-frame clones and leaves some out. The table records just under 30,000 clones, around 84% of them present only once. Whole-study results and caveats: For 8 of 65 patients, a single CD8+ clone accounted for more than 20% of CD8+ cells.

CDR1 and CDR2 from the germline V gene are LNHDA and SQIVND (reference sequence). The CDR3 totals 17 residues. J was trimmed by 0 bases and V by 5 bases; bases with no gene match: 9. The rearrangement links TRBV19 to TRBJ1-1; 10 nucleotides align to TRBD1. This sequence was found in an adult with rheumatoid arthritis. Sequencing was carried out using CD8+ T cells sorted from blood. Here the CDR3 reads CASSFRDRGLMNTEAFF. In nucleotides, the CDR3 is TGTGCCAGTAGTTTCCGGGACAGGGGCCTGATGAACACTGAAGCTTTCTTT.